Below, 4 T cell receptor beta chains from the same sample are listed, as sequenced in a study of T cells and Merkel cell carcinoma outcomes. Assay: immunoSEQ multiplex PCR; the TCRdb copy retains only in-frame clones and omits some. The profile shows fewer than 650 clones, 88% of them singletons. Material for sequencing was tumor tissue from Merkel cell carcinoma. Every receptor here comes from a human donor with Merkel cell carcinoma.

The V call is TRBV5-4, the J call TRBJ2-2, with 13 bases lining up with TRBD2. Germline assignment: CDR1 SGHNT and CDR2 YYREEE (reference sequence). J gave up 5 bases and V 4 bases, and 2 bases lay outside the gene matches. This CDR3 region has 15 residues. Written as DNA, the CDR3 is TGTGCCAGCAGCAGACTAGCGGGAGGTACCGGGGAGCTGTTTTTT. Protein sequence: CASSRLAGGTGELFF.

J is TRBJ1-2 and V is TRBV7-9, with a tentative D call TRBD1 (6 bases). The germline V gene has CDR1 SEHNR and CDR2 FQNEAQ (reference sequence). The CDR3 is made up of 14 amino acids. V gave up 4 bases and J gave up 2 bases, with 11 bases separating them. The CDR3 spells CASSSSGVNYGYTF. In DNA, the CDR3 is TGTGCCAGCAGCTCATCAGGGGTAAACTATGGCTACACCTTC.

The gene calls are TRBV23-1 and TRBJ1-1, with 7 bases that match TRBD1. TRBV23-1 is identified as an open reading frame with a role that is uncertain. J lost 3 bases, V lost 1 base, and 5 bases had no gene match. CDR3 length: 15 residues. The CDR3 DNA follows: TGCGCCAGCAGTCAATTGTACAGGGGCGACACTGAAGCTTTCTTT. It codes for CASSQLYRGDTEAFF.

In its sample, this clone was seen once. This chain links TRBV7-9 with TRBJ2-1, with D unresolved. This CDR3 is built from 14 residues. CDR1 and CDR2 from the germline V gene are SEHNR and FQNEAQ (reference sequence). Trimming left V 2 bases short and J 5 bases short, with 10 bases between. CDR3 coding DNA: TGTGCCAGCAGCTTAATGAGTGCGGACAATGAGCAGTTCTTC. Translated: CASSLMSADNEQFF.